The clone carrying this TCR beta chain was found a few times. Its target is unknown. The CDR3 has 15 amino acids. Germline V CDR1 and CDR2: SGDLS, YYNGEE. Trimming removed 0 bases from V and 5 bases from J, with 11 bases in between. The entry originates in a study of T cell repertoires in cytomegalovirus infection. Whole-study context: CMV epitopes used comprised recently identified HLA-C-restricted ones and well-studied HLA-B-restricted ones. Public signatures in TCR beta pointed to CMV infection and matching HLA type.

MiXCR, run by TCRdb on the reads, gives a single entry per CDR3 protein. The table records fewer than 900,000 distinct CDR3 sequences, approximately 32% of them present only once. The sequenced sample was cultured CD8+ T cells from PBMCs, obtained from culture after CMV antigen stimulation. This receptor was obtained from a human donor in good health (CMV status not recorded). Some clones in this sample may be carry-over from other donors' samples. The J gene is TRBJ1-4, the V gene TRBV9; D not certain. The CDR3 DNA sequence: TGTGCCAGCAGCGTAGGGGCAGATAAGAATGAAAAACTGTTTTTT. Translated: CASSVGADKNEKLFF.